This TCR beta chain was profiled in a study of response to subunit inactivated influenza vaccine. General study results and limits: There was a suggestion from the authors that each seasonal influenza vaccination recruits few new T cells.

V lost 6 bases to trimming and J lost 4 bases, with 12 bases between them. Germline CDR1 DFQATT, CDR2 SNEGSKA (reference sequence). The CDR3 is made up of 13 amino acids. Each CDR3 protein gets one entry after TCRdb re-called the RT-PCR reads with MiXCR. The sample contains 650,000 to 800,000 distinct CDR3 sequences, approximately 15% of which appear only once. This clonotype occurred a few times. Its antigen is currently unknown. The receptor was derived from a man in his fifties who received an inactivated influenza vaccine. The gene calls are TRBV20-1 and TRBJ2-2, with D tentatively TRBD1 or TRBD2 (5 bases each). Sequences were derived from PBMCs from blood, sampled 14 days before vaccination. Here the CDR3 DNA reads TGCAGTGCGTGGGACCCCAGCACCGGGGAGCTGTTTTTT. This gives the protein CSAWDPSTGELFF.